A selection of T cell receptor beta chains follows, all from one sample in a study of response to subunit inactivated influenza vaccine. TCRdb independently ran MiXCR on the RT-PCR reads; one entry per CDR3 protein. The repertoire includes 650,000 to 800,000 distinct CDR3 sequences, roughly 18% of them detected once, and around 9.9% sits in the top ten. Source: PBMCs from blood, taken about 5 days after vaccination. The receptor set was obtained from a man aged 50-59 years who received an inactivated influenza vaccine. The conserved cysteine and the conserved F or W are not part of the CDR3 here.

CDR3aa,j_gene,v_gene
ASSAQRRAGGYNEQF,TRBJ2-1,TRBV7-8
ASSKREGRETQY,TRBJ2-5,TRBV12-3/TRBV12-4
SAGGLEISYEQY,TRBJ2-7,TRBV20-1
AWSVGGHITYEQY,TRBJ2-7,TRBV30
ASSSEDWGGLARWNTGELF,TRBJ2-2,TRBV9
ASSLPGDRAEQY,TRBJ2-7,TRBV5-1
ASSWIGLGRFAKNIQH,TRBJ2-4,TRBV11-2
SASEAILDTQY,TRBJ2-3,TRBV20-1
AISESRDRGRRTQY,TRBJ2-5,TRBV10-3
ASSYSGQSNQPQH,TRBJ1-5,TRBV6-5
SGDRGPNTEAF,TRBJ1-1,TRBV29-1
ASSYPNNEQF,TRBJ2-1,TRBV6-2/TRBV6-3
ASGLETGSYNEQF,TRBJ2-1,TRBV12-5
ASSPLRETQY,TRBJ2-5,TRBV18
ASRPETGGNDKLF,TRBJ1-4,TRBV28
ASSLGLAGRETQY,TRBJ2-5,TRBV7-2
ASSARDGPGYGYT,TRBJ1-2,TRBV5-1
ASSLGRENGYT,TRBJ1-2,TRBV7-2
ASRPRTAVTDTQY,TRBJ2-3,TRBV12-3/TRBV12-4
ASSPWGERDTQY,TRBJ2-3,TRBV5-1
ATSGTRQNIQY,TRBJ2-4,TRBV2
ASSFEAANSPLH,TRBJ1-6,TRBV5-1
ASSLGTLSGNTIY,TRBJ1-3,TRBV7-6
AVAATSAPNYGYT,TRBJ1-2,TRBV10-3
ASHAGPRHGYNEQF,TRBJ2-1,TRBV6-1
SAREDVATNTEAF,TRBJ1-1,TRBV20-1
ASSYRLAGGLDEQF,TRBJ2-1,TRBV11-2
ASSLPGPYNEQF,TRBJ2-1,TRBV4-2
ASSPYRTSSYNEQF,TRBJ2-1,TRBV7-3
SVSQGTYEQY,TRBJ2-7,TRBV29-1
SARDTLAGVTDTQY,TRBJ2-3,TRBV20-1
ASGKDFSYNSPLH,TRBJ1-6,TRBV7-2
ASRYYSGQGPSYEQY,TRBJ2-7,TRBV12-3/TRBV12-4
AISRGRSYEQY,TRBJ2-7,TRBV10-3
ASSLGTNELYEQY,TRBJ2-7,TRBV5-1
ASSLLGSGLAGGNEQF,TRBJ2-1,TRBV11-1
ASSPGPGVGEQY,TRBJ2-7,TRBV7-2
ASSEPQTSPQTGELF,TRBJ2-2,TRBV9
ASSPEREGPYEQY,TRBJ2-7,TRBV6-2/TRBV6-3
ASSSLGGRYRQPQH,TRBJ1-5,TRBV12-3/TRBV12-4
ASSQDPRVASEQF,TRBJ2-1,TRBV4-2
SAETSEAAF,TRBJ1-1,TRBV20-1
SARGTSVYEQY,TRBJ2-7,TRBV20-1
AISESHKQAEAF,TRBJ1-1,TRBV10-3
SVLGQGTAYEQY,TRBJ2-7,TRBV29-1
ASSSNFRDSYNQF,TRBJ2-1,TRBV7-9
ASSLAESSYNEQF,TRBJ2-1,TRBV6-5
ASSFMVAVGNEQF,TRBJ2-1,TRBV12-3/TRBV12-4
ASSLNAGTNTEAF,TRBJ1-1,TRBV5-1
ASSQVQDSNYGYT,TRBJ1-2,TRBV4-3
ASSNTVSEQY,TRBJ2-7,TRBV5-1